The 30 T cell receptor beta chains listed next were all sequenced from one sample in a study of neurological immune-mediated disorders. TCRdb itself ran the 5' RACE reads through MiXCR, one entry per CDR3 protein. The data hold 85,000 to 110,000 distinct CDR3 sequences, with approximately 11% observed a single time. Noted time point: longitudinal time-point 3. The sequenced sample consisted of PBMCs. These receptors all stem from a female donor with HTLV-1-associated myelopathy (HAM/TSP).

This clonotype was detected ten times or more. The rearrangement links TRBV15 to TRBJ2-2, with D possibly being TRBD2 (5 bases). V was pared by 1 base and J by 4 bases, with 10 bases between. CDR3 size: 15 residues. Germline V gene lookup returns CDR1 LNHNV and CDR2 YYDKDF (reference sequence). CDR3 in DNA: TGTGCCACCAGCAGAGCTTTACGGGGCACCGGGGAGCTGTTTTTT. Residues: CATSRALRGTGELFF.

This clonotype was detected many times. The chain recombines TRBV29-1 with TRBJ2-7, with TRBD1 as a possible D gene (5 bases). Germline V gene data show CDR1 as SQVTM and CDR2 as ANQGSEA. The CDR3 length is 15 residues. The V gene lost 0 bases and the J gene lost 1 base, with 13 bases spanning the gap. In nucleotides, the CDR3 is TGCAGCGTTGAAGATGACAGTCGTTTATCCTACGAGCAGTACTTC. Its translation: CSVEDDSRLSYEQYF.

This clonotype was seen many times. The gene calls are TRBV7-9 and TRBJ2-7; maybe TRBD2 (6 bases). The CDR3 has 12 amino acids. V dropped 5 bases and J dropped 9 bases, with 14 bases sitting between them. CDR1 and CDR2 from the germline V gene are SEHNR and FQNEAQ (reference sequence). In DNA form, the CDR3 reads TGTGCCAGCAGCCCCCAGGAGGGAGGGCAGTACTTC. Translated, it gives CASSPQEGGQYF.

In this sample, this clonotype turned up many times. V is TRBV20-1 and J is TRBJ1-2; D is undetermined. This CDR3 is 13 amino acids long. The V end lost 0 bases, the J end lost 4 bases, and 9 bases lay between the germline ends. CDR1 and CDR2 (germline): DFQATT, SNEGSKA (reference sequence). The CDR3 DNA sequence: TGCAGTGCTAGAGACAGGTTTAGCTATGGCTACACCTTC. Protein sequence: CSARDRFSYGYTF.

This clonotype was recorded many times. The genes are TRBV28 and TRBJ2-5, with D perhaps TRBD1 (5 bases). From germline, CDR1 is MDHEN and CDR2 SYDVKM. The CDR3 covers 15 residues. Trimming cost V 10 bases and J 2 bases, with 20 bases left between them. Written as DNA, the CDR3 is TGTGCCACCTCACGCACGTTGGGGCAGCAAGAGACCCAGTACTTC. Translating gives CATSRTLGQQETQYF.

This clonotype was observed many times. For the CDR3, the DNA is TGTGCCAGCAGCTTGGAGGGGGCAGGTACAGATACGCAGTATTTT. This encodes CASSLEGAGTDTQYF. The chain carries TRBV5-6 and TRBJ2-3; 7 nucleotides line up with TRBD1. Per germline, CDR1 SGHDT and CDR2 YYEEEE. The V gene end was trimmed by 0 bases and the J gene end by 3 bases; junction bases not matched to a gene: 4. The CDR3 covers 15 residues. The variable domain in full, completed from reference TRBV5-6 and TRBJ2-3, reads DAGVTQSPTHLIKTRGQQVTLRCSPKSGHDTVSWYQQALGQGPQFIFQYYEEEERQRGNFPDRFSGHQFPNYSSELNVNALLLGDSALYLCASSLEGAGTDTQYFGPGTRLTVL.

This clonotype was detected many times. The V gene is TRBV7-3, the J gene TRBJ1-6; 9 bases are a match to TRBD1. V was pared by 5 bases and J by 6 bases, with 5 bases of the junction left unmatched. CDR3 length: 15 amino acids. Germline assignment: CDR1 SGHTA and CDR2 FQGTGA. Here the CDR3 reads CASSEKGQGNSPLHF. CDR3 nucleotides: TGTGCCAGCAGCGAGAAGGGACAGGGTAATTCACCCCTCCACTTT. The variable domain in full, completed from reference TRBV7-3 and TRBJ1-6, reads GAGVSQTPSNKVTEKGKYVELRCDPISGHTALYWYRQSLGQGPEFLIYFQGTGAADDSGLPNDRFFAVRPEGSVSTLKIQRTERGDSAVYLCASSEKGQGNSPLHFGNGTRLTVT.

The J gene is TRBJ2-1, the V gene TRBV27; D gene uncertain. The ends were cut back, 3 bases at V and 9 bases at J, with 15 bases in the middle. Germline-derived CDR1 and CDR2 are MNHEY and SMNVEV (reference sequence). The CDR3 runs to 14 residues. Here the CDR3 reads CASSFSIRWSEQFF. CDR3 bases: TGTGCCAGCAGTTTCAGTATAAGGTGGTCTGAGCAGTTCTTC.

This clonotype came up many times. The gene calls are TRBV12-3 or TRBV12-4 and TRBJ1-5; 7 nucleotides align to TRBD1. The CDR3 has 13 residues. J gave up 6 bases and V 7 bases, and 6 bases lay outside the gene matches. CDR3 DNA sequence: TGTGCCAGCACTGGACAGGTGGGTCAGCCCCAGCATTTT. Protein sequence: CASTGQVGQPQHF.

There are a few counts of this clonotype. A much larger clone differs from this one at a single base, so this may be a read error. CDR3 protein: CIGVNVEQYF. The CDR3 DNA is TGCATCGGGGTCAATGTCGAGCAGTACTTC. The chain combines TRBV20-1 with TRBJ2-7, with a possible D match to TRBD2 (5 bases). The CDR3 has 10 residues. The germline CDR1 and CDR2 sequences are DFQATT and SNEGSKA (reference sequence).

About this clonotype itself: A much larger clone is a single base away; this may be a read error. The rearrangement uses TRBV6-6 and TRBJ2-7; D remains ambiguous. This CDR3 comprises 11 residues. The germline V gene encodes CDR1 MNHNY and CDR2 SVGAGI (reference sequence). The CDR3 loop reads CATADVYERYF. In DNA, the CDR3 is TGTGCCACCGCGGATGTCTACGAGCGGTACTTC.

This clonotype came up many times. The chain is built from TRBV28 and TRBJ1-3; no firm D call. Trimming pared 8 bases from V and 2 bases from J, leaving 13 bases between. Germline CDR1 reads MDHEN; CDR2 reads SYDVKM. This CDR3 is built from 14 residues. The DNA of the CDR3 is TGTGCCAGCGCCTCTGAAGCCCCTGGAAACACCATATATTTT. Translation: CASASEAPGNTIYF.

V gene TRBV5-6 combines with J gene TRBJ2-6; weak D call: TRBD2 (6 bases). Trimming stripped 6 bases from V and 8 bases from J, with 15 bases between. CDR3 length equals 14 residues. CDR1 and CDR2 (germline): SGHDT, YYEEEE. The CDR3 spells CASKGGRGSNVLTF. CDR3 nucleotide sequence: TGTGCCAGCAAGGGAGGAAGAGGGTCCAACGTCCTGACTTTC.

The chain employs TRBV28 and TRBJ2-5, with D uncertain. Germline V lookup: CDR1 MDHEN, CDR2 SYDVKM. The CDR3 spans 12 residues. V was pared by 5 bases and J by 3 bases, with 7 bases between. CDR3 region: CASSQSKETQYF. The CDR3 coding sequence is TGTGCCAGCAGTCAATCGAAAGAGACCCAGTACTTC.

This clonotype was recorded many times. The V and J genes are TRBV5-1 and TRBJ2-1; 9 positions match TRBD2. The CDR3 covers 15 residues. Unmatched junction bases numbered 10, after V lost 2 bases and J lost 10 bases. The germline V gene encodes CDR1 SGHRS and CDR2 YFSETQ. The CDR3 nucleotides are TGCGCCAGCAGCTTTGGCGGGGGGGCCTTAGGAGAGCAGTTCTTC. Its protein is CASSFGGGALGEQFF. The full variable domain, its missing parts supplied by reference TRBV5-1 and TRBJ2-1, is KAGVTQTPRYLIKTRGQQVTLSCSPISGHRSVSWYQQTPGQGLQFLFEYFSETQRNKGNFPGRFSGRQFSNSRSEMNVSTLELGDSALYLCASSFGGGALGEQFFGPGTRLTVL.

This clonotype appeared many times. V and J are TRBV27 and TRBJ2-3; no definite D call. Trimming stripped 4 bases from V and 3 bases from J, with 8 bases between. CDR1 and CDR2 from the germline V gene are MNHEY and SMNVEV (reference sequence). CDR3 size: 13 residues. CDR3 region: CASSWTTTDTQYF. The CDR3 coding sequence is TGTGCCAGCAGTTGGACGACAACAGATACGCAGTATTTT.

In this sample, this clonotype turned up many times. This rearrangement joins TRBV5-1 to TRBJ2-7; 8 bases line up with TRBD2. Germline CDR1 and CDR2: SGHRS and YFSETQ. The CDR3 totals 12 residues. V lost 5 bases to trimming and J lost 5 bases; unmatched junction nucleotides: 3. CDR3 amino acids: CASSFSGDEQYF. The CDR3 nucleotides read TGCGCCAGCAGTTTTAGCGGGGACGAGCAGTACTTC.

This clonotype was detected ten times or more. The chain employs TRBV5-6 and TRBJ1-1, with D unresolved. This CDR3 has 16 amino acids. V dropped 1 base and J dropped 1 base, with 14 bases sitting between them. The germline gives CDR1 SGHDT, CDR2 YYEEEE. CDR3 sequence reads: CASSLFGSIRNTEAFF. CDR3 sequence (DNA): TGTGCCAGCAGCTTGTTTGGCAGCATTAGGAACACTGAAGCTTTCTTT.

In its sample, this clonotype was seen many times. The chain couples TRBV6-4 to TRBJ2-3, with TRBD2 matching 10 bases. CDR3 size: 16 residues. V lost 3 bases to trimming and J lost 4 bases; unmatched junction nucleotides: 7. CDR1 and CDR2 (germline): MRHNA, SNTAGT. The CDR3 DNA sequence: TGTGCCAGCAGTGAAGAGGCTAGCGGGGGCGCAGATACGCAGTATTTT. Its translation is CASSEEASGGADTQYF.

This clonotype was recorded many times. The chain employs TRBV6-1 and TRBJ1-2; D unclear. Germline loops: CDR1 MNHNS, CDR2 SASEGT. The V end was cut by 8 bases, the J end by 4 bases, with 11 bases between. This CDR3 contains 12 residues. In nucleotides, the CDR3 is TGTGCCAGCGAACGGGGTCTCTATGGCTACACCTTC. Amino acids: CASERGLYGYTF.

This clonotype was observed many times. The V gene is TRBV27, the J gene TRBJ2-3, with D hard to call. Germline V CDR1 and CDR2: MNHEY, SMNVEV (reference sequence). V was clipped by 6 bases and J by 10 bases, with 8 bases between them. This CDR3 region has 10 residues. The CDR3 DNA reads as TGTGCCAGCAGCCGTGATCCGCAGTATTTT. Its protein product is CASSRDPQYF.

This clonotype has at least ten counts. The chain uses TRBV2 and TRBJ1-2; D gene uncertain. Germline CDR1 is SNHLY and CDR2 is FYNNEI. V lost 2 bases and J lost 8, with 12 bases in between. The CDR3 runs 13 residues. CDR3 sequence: CASSEYSYGGYTF. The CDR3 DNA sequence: TGTGCCAGCAGTGAATACAGCTATGGGGGCTACACCTTC.

The CDR3 here is CASSYLGTAQETQYF. The CDR3, as DNA: TGTGCCAGCAGTTACTTGGGGACAGCTCAAGAGACCCAGTACTTC. J is TRBJ2-5 and V is TRBV6-5; TRBD1 agrees at 7 bases. Germline CDR1 reads MNHEY; CDR2 reads SVGAGI. The J segment lost 2 bases and the V segment lost 1 base, leaving 4 bases of the junction unmatched. The CDR3 covers 15 residues.

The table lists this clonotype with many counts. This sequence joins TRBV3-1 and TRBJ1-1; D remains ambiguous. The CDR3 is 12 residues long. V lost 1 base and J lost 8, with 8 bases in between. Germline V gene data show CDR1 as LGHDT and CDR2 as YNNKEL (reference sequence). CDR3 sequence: CASSQGAGEAFF. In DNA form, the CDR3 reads TGTGCCAGCAGCCAAGGGGCTGGAGAAGCTTTCTTT.

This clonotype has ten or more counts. The CDR3 nucleotides are TGCAGTGCTTCGGGACTAGCGGGGGTTTATTTT. This gives the protein CSASGLAGVYF. The chain employs TRBV20-1 and TRBJ2-3; 14 bases fit TRBD2. The junction had 4 bases not matched to a gene; V was cut back by 5 bases and J by 15 bases. This CDR3 has 11 amino acids. Germline V lookup: CDR1 DFQATT, CDR2 SNEGSKA (reference sequence).

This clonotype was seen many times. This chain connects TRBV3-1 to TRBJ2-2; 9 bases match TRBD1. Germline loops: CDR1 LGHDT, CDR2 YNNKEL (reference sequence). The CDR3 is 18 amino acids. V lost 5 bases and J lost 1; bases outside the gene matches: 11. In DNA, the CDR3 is TGTGCCAGCAGCAAAGGACAGGGGCGACTCGGGAACACCGGGGAGCTGTTTTTT. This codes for CASSKGQGRLGNTGELFF.

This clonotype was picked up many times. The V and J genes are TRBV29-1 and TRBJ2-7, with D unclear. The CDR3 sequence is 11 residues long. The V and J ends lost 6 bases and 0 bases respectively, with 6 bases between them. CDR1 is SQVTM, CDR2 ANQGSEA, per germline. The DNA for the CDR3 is TGCAGCGTATGGGGCTCCTACGAGCAGTACTTC. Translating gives CSVWGSYEQYF.

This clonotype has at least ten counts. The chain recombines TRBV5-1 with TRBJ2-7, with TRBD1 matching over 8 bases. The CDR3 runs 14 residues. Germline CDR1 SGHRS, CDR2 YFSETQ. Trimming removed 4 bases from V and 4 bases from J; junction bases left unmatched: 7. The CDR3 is CASSVTGGMYEQYF. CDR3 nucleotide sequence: TGCGCCAGCAGCGTAACAGGGGGGATGTACGAGCAGTACTTC.

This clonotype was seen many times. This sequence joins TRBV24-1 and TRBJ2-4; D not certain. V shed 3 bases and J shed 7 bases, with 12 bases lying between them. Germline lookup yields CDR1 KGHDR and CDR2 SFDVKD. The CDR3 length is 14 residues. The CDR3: CATSDRTAGNIQYF. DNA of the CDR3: TGTGCCACCAGTGATCGGACGGCAGGCAACATTCAGTACTTC.

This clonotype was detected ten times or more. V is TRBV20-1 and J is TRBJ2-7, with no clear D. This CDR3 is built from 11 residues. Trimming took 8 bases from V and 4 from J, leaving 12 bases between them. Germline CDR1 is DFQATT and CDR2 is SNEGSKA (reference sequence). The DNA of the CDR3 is TGCAGTACGCTAGACAAGTACGAGCAGTACTTC. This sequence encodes CSTLDKYEQYF.